This T cell receptor (beta chain) was identified during a study of blood T cell repertoires in COVID-19. The V and J ends lost 1 base and 2 bases respectively, with 5 bases between them. The CDR3 spans 13 residues. CDR1 and CDR2 from the germline V gene are SGHVS and FNYEAQ. The data were produced by immunoSEQ multiplex PCR, yet TCRdb's version contains in-frame clones alone and is incomplete. Among under 95,000 clones listed, about 89% were seen once. This receptor was taken from a man between 45 and 60 years old with COVID-19, enrolled during active disease. The V gene is TRBV7-6, the J gene TRBJ1-1; no clear D gene. The sample taken for sequencing was peripheral blood. The CDR3 loop is CASSLGANTEAFF. Written as DNA, the CDR3 is TGTGCCAGCAGCTTAGGGGCCAACACTGAAGCTTTCTTT.